Listed below are T cell receptor beta chains from one sample, sequenced in a study of blood T cell repertoires in COVID-19. Sequencing was performed with immunoSEQ multiplex PCR; in TCRdb, only in-frame clones are kept and a portion is missing. Here the sample spans around 160,000 clones, around 87% being singletons. Sequences were obtained from peripheral blood. Receptors were obtained from a man between 18 and 29 years old with COVID-19, enrolled during active disease. The CDR3 runs from the conserved cysteine through the conserved F or W.

>TRBV18|TRBJ1-6
CASSRDMMNSPLHF
>TRBV7-9|TRBJ2-1
CAGARDSYRNEQFF
>TRBV30|TRBJ1-3
CAWSVIHFSGNTIYF
>TRBV21-1|TRBJ2-5
CASSKFGAGGPRETQYF
>TRBV6-5|TRBJ2-7
CASRPGQGTYEQYF
>TRBV5-1|TRBJ2-2
CASSLDMVNTGELFF
>TRBV11-3|TRBJ2-3
CASSSTGRSTDTQYF
>TRBV19|TRBJ2-2
CASSILLAGATGELFF
>TRBV27|TRBJ2-1
CASSQASGASYNEQFF
>TRBV7-9|TRBJ2-1
CASSLDRRPYNEQFF
>TRBV5-6|TRBJ2-1
CASTHHGSGLNNEQFF
>TRBV27|TRBJ1-1
CASSSRGWNTEAFF
>TRBV5-4|TRBJ2-5
CASSRPGTEETQYF